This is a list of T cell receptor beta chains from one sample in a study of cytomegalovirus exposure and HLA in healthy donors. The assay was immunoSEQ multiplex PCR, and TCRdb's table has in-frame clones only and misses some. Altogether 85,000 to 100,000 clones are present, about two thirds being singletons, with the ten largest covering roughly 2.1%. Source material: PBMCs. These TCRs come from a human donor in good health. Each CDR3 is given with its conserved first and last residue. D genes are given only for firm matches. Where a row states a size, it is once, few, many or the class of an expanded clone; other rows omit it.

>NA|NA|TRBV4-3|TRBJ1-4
CASSQEIFLEAEKLFF
TGCGCCAGCAGCCAAGAGATATTCTTGGAGGCTGAAAAACTGTTTTTT
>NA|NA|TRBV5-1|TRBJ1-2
CASSLGDRTMEGYGYTF
TGCGCCAGCAGCTTGGGAGACAGGACGATGGAAGGCTATGGCTACACCTTC
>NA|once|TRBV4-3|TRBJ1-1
CASSQRGGTEAFF
TGCGCCAGCAGCCAAAGGGGGGGCACTGAAGCTTTCTTT
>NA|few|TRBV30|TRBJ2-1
CAWTRDTTHNEQFF
TGTGCCTGGACCCGGGACACCACCCACAATGAGCAGTTCTTC
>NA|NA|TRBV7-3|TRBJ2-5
CASSSGQPGETQYF
TGTGCCAGCAGCTCCGGACAGCCCGGAGAGACCCAGTACTTC
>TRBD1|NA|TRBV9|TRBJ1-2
CASSPRGAGGADSSYGYTF
TGTGCCAGCAGCCCCCGTGGGGCAGGGGGCGCCGATTCTTCCTATGGCTACACCTTC
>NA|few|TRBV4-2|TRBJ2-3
CASSQRDSSDTQYF
TGTGCCAGCAGCCAACGGGACTCCTCAGATACGCAGTATTTT
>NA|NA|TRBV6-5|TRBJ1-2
CASNDGGSYGYTF
TGTGCCAGCAATGATGGGGGCAGCTATGGCTACACCTTC
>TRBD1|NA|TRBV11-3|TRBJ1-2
CASSRTGRGGYTF
TGTGCCAGCAGCCGGACAGGGCGGGGTGGCTACACCTTC
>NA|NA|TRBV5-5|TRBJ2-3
CASSLGGASDTQYF
TGTGCCAGCAGCTTGGGGGGCGCGTCAGATACGCAGTATTTT
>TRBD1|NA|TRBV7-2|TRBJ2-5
CASSSGQGAGGETQYF
TGTGCCAGCAGCTCAGGACAGGGGGCAGGAGGTGAGACCCAGTACTTC
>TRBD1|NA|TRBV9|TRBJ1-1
CASRASTGAGTEAFF
TGTGCCAGCAGAGCCTCCACAGGGGCGGGCACTGAAGCTTTCTTT
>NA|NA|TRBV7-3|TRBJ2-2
CASGTGSGELFF
TGTGCCAGCGGCACAGGCTCCGGGGAGCTGTTTTTT
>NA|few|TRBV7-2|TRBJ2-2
CASSLAGGTGELFF
TGTGCCAGCAGCTTAGCGGGCGGGACCGGGGAGCTGTTTTTT
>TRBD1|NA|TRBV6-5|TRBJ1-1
CASSYPDRGTEAFF
TGTGCCAGCAGTTACCCTGACAGGGGCACTGAAGCTTTCTTT
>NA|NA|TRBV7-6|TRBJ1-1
CASSFRGGSTEAFF
TGTGCCAGCAGCTTCCGGGGAGGTAGCACTGAAGCTTTCTTT
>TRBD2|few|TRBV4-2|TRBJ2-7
CASSQGTSGGTTYEQYF
TGTGCCAGCAGCCAAGGGACTAGCGGGGGGACAACCTACGAGCAGTACTTC
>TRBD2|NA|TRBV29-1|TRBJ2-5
CSGLAGASETQYF
TGCAGCGGACTAGCGGGGGCGTCGGAGACCCAGTACTTC
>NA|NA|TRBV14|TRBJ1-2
CASSQVVGNYGYTF
TGTGCCAGCAGCCAAGTCGTGGGCAACTATGGCTACACCTTC
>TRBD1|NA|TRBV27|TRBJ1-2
CASSLLGTGNDGYTF
TGTGCCAGCAGTTTATTAGGGACAGGGAATGATGGCTACACCTTC
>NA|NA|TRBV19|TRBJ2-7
CASSREHEQYF
TGTGCCAGTAGCAGGGAACACGAGCAGTACTTC
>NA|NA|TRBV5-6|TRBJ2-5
CASSLQGQATQYF
TGTGCCAGCAGCTTGCAGGGGCAGGCGACCCAGTACTTC
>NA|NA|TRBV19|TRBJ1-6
CASSISESYNSPLHF
TGTGCCAGTAGTATTTCGGAGAGCTATAATTCACCCCTCCACTTT
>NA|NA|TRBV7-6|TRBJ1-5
CASSFSGDQPQHF
TGTGCCAGCAGCTTTTCAGGGGATCAGCCCCAGCATTTT
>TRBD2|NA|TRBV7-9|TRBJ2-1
CASRGVTSGPERDNEQFF
TGTGCCAGTAGAGGGGTGACTAGCGGCCCTGAGCGCGACAATGAGCAGTTCTTC
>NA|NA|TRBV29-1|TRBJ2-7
CSVGSVLGAGAYEQYF
TGCAGCGTTGGGAGTGTACTGGGGGCTGGGGCCTACGAGCAGTACTTC
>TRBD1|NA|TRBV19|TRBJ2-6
CASSTQGAGANVLTF
TGTGCCAGTAGTACCCAGGGGGCTGGGGCCAACGTCCTGACTTTC
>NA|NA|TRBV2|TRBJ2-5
CASRQHQETQYF
TGTGCCAGCAGACAACATCAAGAGACCCAGTACTTC
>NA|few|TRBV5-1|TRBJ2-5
CASSPGGESWETQYF
TGCGCCAGCAGTCCAGGCGGGGAAAGTTGGGAGACCCAGTACTTC
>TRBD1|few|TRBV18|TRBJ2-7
CASSARQGEEQYF
TGTGCCAGCTCAGCAAGACAGGGTGAAGAGCAGTACTTC
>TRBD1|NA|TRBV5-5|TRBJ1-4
CASLDRSGEKLFF
TGTGCCAGCCTGGACAGGAGCGGGGAAAAACTGTTTTTT
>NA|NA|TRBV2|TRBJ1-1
CASSASGGHTEAFF
TGTGCCAGCAGTGCGTCCGGGGGACACACTGAAGCTTTCTTT